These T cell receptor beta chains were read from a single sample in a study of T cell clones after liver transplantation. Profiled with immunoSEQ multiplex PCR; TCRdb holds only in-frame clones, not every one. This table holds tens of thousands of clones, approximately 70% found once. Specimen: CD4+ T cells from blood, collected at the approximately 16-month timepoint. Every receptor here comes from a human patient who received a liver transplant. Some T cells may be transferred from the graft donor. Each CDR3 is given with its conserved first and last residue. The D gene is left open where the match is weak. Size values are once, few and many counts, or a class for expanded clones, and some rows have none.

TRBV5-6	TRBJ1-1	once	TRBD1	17	CASSLVGTGVLSTEAFF	TGTGCCAGCAGCTTGGTCGGGACAGGGGTTTTAAGCACTGAAGCTTTCTTT
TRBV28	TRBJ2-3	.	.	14	CASSPQLLPDTQYF	TGTGCCAGCAGTCCCCAGCTCCTCCCAGATACGCAGTATTTT
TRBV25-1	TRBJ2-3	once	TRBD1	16	CASSEWGGQGADTQYF	TGTGCCAGCAGTGAATGGGGGGGACAGGGGGCAGATACGCAGTATTTT
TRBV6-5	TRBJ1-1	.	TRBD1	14	CASSAGQGNTEAFF	TGTGCCAGCAGCGCGGGACAGGGGAACACTGAAGCTTTCTTT
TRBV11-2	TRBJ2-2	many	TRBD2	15	CASSLSGRRSGELFF	TGTGCCAGCAGCTTAAGCGGGAGAAGGAGCGGGGAGCTGTTTTTT
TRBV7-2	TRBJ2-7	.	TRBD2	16	CASSLASGGGGYEQYF	TGTGCCAGCAGCTTAGCTAGCGGGGGTGGTGGGTACGAGCAGTACTTC
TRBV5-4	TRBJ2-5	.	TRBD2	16	CASSFYAGTSMETQYF	TGTGCCAGCAGCTTCTACGCCGGGACTAGCATGGAGACCCAGTACTTC
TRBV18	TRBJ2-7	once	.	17	CASSPRTGAAGRYEQYF	TGTGCCAGCTCACCGAGGACTGGGGCGGCAGGGAGGTACGAGCAGTACTTC
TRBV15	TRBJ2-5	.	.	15	CATSRGSSYQETQYF	TGTGCCACCAGCAGAGGGTCATCATACCAAGAGACCCAGTACTTC
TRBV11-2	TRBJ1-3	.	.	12	CASSQEGNTIYF	TGTGCCAGCAGCCAAGAAGGAAACACCATATATTTT
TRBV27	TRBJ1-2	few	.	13	CASSLSGGHGYTF	TGTGCCAGCAGTTTATCGGGAGGTCATGGCTACACCTTC
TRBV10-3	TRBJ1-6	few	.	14	CAISEVRGGSPLHF	TGTGCCATCAGTGAAGTCAGGGGTGGTTCACCCCTCCACTTT
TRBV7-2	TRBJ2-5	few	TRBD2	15	CASSFAGRGQETQYF	TGTGCCAGCAGTTTTGCGGGGAGGGGCCAAGAGACCCAGTACTTC
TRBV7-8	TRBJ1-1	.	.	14	CASSRLNMNTEAFF	TGTGCCAGCAGCCGTCTAAACATGAACACTGAAGCTTTCTTT
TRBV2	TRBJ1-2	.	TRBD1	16	CASSEFIPGQGPGYTF	TGTGCCAGCAGTGAATTTATCCCGGGACAGGGACCCGGCTACACCTTC
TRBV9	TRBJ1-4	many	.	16	CASSTKTGTLNEKLFF	TGTGCCAGCAGCACCAAGACAGGCACCTTAAATGAAAAACTGTTTTTT
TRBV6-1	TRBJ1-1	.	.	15	CATLDRSGRGTEAFF	TGTGCCACCCTTGACCGCTCTGGGCGCGGCACTGAAGCTTTCTTT
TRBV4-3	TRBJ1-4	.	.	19	CASSQDQAQGWATNEKLFF	TGCGCCAGCAGCCAAGATCAGGCTCAAGGGTGGGCAACTAATGAAAAACTGTTTTTT
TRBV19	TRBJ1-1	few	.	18	CASRSGTVGRGVLTEAFF	TGTGCCAGTAGGTCCGGAACAGTCGGAAGGGGGGTCCTCACTGAAGCTTTCTTT
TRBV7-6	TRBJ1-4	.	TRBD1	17	CASSLGQGARANEKLFF	TGTGCCAGCAGCTTAGGACAGGGGGCGAGGGCTAATGAAAAACTGTTTTTT
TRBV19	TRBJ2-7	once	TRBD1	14	CASSPGQGAYEQYF	TGTGCCAGTAGTCCGGGACAGGGTGCCTACGAGCAGTACTTC
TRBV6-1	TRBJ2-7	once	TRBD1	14	CASSTGGSSYEQYF	TGTGCCAGCAGTACAGGGGGCTCCTCCTACGAGCAGTACTTC
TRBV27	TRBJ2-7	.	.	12	CASSDNSYEQYF	TGTGCCAGCAGTGATAACAGTTACGAGCAGTACTTC
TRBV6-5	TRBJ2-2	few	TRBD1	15	CASSYQGASTGELFF	TGTGCCAGCAGTTACCAGGGGGCGAGCACCGGGGAGCTGTTTTTT
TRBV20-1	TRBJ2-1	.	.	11	CSARADGEQFF	TGCAGTGCTAGAGCCGACGGGGAGCAGTTCTTC
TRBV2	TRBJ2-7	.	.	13	CASVGGQTYEQYF	TGTGCCAGCGTGGGCGGCCAAACCTACGAGCAGTACTTC
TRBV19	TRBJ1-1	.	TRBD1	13	CASSIRGPTEAFF	TGTGCCAGTAGTATCAGGGGGCCCACTGAAGCTTTCTTT
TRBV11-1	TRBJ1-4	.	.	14	CASSFAPSNEKLFF	TGTGCCAGCAGCTTTGCACCCTCTAATGAAAAACTGTTTTTT
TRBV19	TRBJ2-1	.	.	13	CASSIMAVAEQFF	TGTGCCAGTAGTATTATGGCGGTAGCGGAGCAGTTCTTC
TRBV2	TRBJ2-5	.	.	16	CASSEFSPANGETQYF	TGTGCCAGCAGTGAATTTTCCCCAGCGAACGGGGAGACCCAGTACTTC
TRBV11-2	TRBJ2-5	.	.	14	CASSLNRNQETQYF	TGTGCCAGCAGCTTAAACAGGAATCAAGAGACCCAGTACTTC
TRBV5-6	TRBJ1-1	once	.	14	CASSLLQPNTEAFF	TGTGCCAGCAGCTTGTTGCAGCCGAACACTGAAGCTTTCTTT
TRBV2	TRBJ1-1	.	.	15	CASSEAGTLSTEAFF	TGTGCCAGCAGTGAAGCGGGGACCCTCAGCACTGAAGCTTTCTTT
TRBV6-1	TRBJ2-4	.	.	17	CASSENMGVVAKNIQYF	TGTGCCAGCAGTGAAAATATGGGGGTCGTAGCCAAAAACATTCAGTACTTC
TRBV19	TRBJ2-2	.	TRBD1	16	CASRGGDRVTAGELFF	TGTGCCAGTAGAGGTGGGGACAGGGTCACCGCCGGGGAGCTGTTTTTT
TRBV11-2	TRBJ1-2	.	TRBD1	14	CASSPGGQGYGYTF	TGTGCCAGCAGCCCAGGGGGGCAGGGATATGGCTACACCTTC
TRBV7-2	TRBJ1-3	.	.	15	CASRPDGGFGNTIYF	TGTGCCAGCAGACCGGACGGGGGTTTTGGAAACACCATATATTTT
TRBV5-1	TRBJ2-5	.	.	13	CASSLYTQETQYF	TGCGCCAGCAGCTTATACACGCAAGAGACCCAGTACTTC